This T cell receptor beta chain was retrieved from a study of cytotoxic CD8 clonotypes in ibrutinib-treated CLL. The CDR3 runs to 16 residues. V dropped 0 bases and J dropped 5; count of bases not matched to a gene: 4. Per germline, CDR1 LGHNA and CDR2 YNFKEQ. Sequenced by immunoSEQ multiplex PCR; TCRdb stores in-frame clones only, minus some. The sample lists 85,000 or so clones, 70% to 80% occurring once. The V call is TRBV4-2, the J call TRBJ2-1, with 10 bases identical to TRBD2. This TCR was sampled from a human donor with chronic lymphocytic leukemia. Sequenced material: PBMCs, taken after 12 months of ibrutinib treatment. The CDR3 region is CASSQESGRAHNEQFF. The CDR3 region has the DNA TGTGCCAGCAGCCAAGAGAGCGGGAGGGCCCACAATGAGCAGTTCTTC.